The clone carrying this T cell receptor (beta chain) has only a few counts. Its antigen is unidentified. Trimming stripped 6 bases from V and 2 bases from J, with 7 bases between. This CDR3 is 12 amino acids long. The V gene's germline CDR1 is MNHNS and CDR2 SASEGT. TCRdb reprocessed the reads with MiXCR, giving one entry per CDR3 protein. The sample records about 340,000 distinct CDR3 sequences, 25% to 35% being singletons. These data are taken from a study of T cell repertoires in cytomegalovirus infection. The sample in question was cultured PBMCs, obtained from culture after CMV antigen stimulation. This TCR was recovered from a human donor in good health (CMV status not recorded). Some clones in this sample may be carry-over from other donors' samples. The V call is TRBV6-1, the J call TRBJ1-1; D is undetermined. The CDR3 loop is CASSRVNTEAFF. The CDR3 nucleotides read TGTGCCAGCAGCCGGGTAAACACTGAAGCTTTCTTT.